The sequence of this TCR beta chain was determined in a study of control samples from healthy donors and cancer patients. Some clones are missing from TCRdb's copy, which holds only in-frame ones; the method was immunoSEQ multiplex PCR. The data contain some 54,000 clones, 95% to 97% of them seen just once; the ten biggest clones take up 1.5% to 2%. The table lists this clone with a count of one. The germline V gene encodes CDR1 MDHEN and CDR2 SYDVKM. V lost 5 bases and J 1 base, leaving 11 bases between the germline ends. The CDR3 length is 14 residues. The V call is TRBV28, the J call TRBJ1-2; possible D gene TRBD1, 6 bases. The sequenced material came from blood. The TCR comes from a young woman in good health. CDR3 DNA sequence: TGTGCCAGCAGTCCGGGACACTATAACTATGGCTACACCTTC. Translated, it gives CASSPGHYNYGYTF.